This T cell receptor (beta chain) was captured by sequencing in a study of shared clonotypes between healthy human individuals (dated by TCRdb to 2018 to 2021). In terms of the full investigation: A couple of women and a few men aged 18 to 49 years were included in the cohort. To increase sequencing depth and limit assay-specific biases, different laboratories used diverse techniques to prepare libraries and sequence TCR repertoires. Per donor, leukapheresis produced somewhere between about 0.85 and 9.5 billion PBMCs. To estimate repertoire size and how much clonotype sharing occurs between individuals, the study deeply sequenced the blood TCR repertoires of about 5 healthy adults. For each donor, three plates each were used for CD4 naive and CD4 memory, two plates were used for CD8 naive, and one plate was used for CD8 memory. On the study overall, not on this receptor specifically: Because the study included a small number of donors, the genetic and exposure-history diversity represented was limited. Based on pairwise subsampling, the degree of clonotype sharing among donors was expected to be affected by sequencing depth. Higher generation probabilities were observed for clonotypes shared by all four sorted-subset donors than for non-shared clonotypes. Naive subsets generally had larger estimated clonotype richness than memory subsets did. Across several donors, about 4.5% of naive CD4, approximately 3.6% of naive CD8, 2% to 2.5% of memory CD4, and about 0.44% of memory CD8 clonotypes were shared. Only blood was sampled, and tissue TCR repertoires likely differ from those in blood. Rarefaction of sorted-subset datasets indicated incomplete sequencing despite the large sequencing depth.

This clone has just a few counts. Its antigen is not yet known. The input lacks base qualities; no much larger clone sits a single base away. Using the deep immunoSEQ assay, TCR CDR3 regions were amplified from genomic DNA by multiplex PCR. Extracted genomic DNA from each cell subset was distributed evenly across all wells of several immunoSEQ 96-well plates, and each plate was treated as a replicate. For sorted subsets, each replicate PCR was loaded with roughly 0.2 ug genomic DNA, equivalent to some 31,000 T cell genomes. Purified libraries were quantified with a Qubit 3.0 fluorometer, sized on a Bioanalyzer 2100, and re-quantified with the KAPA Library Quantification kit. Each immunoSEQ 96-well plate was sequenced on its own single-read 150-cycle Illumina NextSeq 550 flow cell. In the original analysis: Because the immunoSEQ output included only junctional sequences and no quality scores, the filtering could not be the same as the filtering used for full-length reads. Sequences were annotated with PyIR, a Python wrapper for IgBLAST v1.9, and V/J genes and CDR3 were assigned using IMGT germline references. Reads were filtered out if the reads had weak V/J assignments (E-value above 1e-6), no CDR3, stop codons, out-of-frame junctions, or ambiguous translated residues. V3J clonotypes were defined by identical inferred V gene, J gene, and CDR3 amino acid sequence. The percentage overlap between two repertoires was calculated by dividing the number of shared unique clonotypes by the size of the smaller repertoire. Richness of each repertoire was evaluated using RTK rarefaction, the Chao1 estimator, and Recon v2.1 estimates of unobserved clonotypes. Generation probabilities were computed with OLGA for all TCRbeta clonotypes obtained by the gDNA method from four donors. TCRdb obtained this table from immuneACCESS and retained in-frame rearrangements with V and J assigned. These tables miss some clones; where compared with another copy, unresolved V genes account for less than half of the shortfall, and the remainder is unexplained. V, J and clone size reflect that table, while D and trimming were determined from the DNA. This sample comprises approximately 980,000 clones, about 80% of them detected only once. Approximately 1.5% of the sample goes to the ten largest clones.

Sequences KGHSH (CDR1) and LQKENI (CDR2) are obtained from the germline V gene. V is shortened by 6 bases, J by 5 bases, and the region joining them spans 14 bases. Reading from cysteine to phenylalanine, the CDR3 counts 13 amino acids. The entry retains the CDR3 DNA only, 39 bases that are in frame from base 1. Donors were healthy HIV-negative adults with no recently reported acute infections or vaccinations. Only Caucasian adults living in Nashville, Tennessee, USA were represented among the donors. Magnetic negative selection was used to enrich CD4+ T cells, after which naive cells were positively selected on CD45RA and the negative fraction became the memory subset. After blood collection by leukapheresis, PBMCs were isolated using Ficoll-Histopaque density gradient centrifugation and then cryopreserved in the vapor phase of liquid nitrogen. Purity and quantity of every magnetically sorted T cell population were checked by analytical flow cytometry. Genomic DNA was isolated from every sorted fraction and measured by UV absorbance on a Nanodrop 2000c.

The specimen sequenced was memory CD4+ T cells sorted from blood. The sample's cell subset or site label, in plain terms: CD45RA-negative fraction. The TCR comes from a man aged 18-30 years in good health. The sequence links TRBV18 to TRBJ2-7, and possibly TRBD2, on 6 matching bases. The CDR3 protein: CASSGGKGNEQYF. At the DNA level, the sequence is TGTGCCAGCTCTGGGGGGAAGGGGAACGAGCAGTACTTC.